A selection of T cell receptor beta chains follows, all from one sample in a study of radiotherapy plus CTLA-4 blockade in lung cancer. TCRdb's copy holds only in-frame clones and misses some; the assay was immunoSEQ multiplex PCR. Of 90,000 to 100,000 clones listed, just over 85% are singletons. Sequenced here: peripheral blood, sampled from a patient treated with radiotherapy plus ipilimumab. The receptors derive from a human donor with non-small cell lung cancer that progressed on radiotherapy plus ipilimumab. The CDR3 runs from the conserved cysteine through the conserved F or W. D genes are given only for firm matches. Clone sizes are given selectively: once, few, many, or a class where the clone is expanded.

abundance	d_gene	v_gene	j_gene	CDR3aa	CDR3nt
.	.	TRBV5-1	TRBJ1-1	CASSFDSQVDTEAFF	TGCGCCAGCAGCTTTGACTCCCAGGTGGACACTGAAGCTTTCTTT
.	TRBD2	TRBV7-9	TRBJ2-1	CASSQTSFNEQFF	TGTGCCAGCAGCCAGACTAGCTTCAATGAGCAGTTCTTC
.	TRBD1	TRBV7-8	TRBJ1-5	CASSTETGWGNQPQHF	TGTGCCAGCAGCACCGAGACAGGGTGGGGCAATCAGCCCCAGCATTTT
few	TRBD2	TRBV6-4	TRBJ2-1	CASSESSTSGSYNEQFF	TGTGCCAGCAGTGAGTCCTCTACTAGCGGGAGTTATAATGAGCAGTTCTTC
.	TRBD2	TRBV18	TRBJ2-7	CASSVAGGNYEQYF	TGTGCCAGCTCGGTGGCGGGGGGGAACTACGAGCAGTACTTC
.	.	TRBV29-1	TRBJ1-3	CSAAGTTGNTIYF	TGCAGCGCCGCGGGGACAACTGGAAACACCATATATTTT
.	.	TRBV16	TRBJ1-5	CASSQDSSNQPQHF	TGTGCCAGCAGCCAAGACAGCTCCAATCAGCCCCAGCATTTT
.	.	TRBV5-4	TRBJ2-2	CASSFREATGGELFF	TGTGCCAGCAGCTTCCGGGAAGCGACTGGCGGGGAGCTGTTTTTT
.	TRBD2	TRBV6-5	TRBJ2-7	CASSYSIAGMNEQYF	TGTGCCAGCAGTTACAGCATAGCGGGAATGAACGAGCAGTACTTC
.	.	TRBV6-5	TRBJ1-4	CASRSNRDGEKLFF	TGTGCCAGCAGATCAAACAGGGATGGTGAAAAACTGTTTTTT
.	.	TRBV7-8	TRBJ2-3	CASRSERGTDTQYF	TGTGCCAGCAGATCGGAGAGGGGCACAGATACGCAGTATTTT
.	.	TRBV9	TRBJ2-1	CASSVAEQFF	TGTGCCAGCAGCGTAGCTGAGCAGTTCTTC
.	TRBD2	TRBV2	TRBJ2-1	CASRGLAGSLGNEQFF	TGTGCCAGCAGGGGACTAGCGGGATCCCTAGGCAATGAGCAGTTCTTC
.	.	TRBV27	TRBJ2-2	CASSLFSGVTGELFF	TGTGCCAGCAGTTTATTCAGCGGCGTCACCGGGGAGCTGTTTTTT
.	TRBD2	TRBV7-2	TRBJ2-7	CASSLRAGAVSFEQYF	TGTGCCAGCAGCTTACGTGCGGGAGCTGTTTCCTTCGAGCAGTACTTC
.	.	TRBV5-1	TRBJ1-5	CASSWGDSNQPQHF	TGCGCCAGCAGCTGGGGGGACAGCAATCAGCCCCAGCATTTT
.	TRBD2	TRBV18	TRBJ2-5	CASSPLGRGGETQYF	TGTGCCAGCTCACCATTAGGACGGGGAGGGGAGACCCAGTACTTC
.	.	TRBV5-6	TRBJ2-7	CASSFRNSYEQYF	TGTGCCAGCAGCTTCAGGAACTCCTACGAGCAGTACTTC
.	.	TRBV25-1	TRBJ2-3	CASSLVGHTDMQYF	TGTGCCAGCAGTTTGGTGGGGCACACAGATATGCAGTATTTT
.	.	TRBV10-3	TRBJ1-1	CAIRSTGSEAFF	TGTGCCATCAGGTCCACGGGATCCGAAGCTTTCTTT
.	.	TRBV9	TRBJ2-1	CASTRDMTNEQFF	TGTGCCAGCACCCGGGACATGACGAATGAGCAGTTCTTC
.	.	TRBV6-5	TRBJ1-1	CASSVDIGVNTEAFF	TGTGCCAGCAGTGTCGACATAGGGGTGAACACTGAAGCTTTCTTT
.	.	TRBV27	TRBJ1-2	CASSFRKGLAYGYTF	TGTGCCAGCAGTTTTCGTAAGGGGCTCGCATATGGCTACACCTTC
.	TRBD2	TRBV15	TRBJ2-1	CATSKTSGRGNEQFF	TGTGCCACCAGCAAGACTAGCGGGAGAGGCAATGAGCAGTTCTTC
.	TRBD2	TRBV10-3	TRBJ2-3	CAIRGLAGGYTDTQYF	TGTGCCATCAGAGGACTAGCGGGAGGTTACACAGATACGCAGTATTTT
.	.	TRBV7-2	TRBJ1-3	CASSLLGASGNTIYF	TGTGCCAGCAGCTTACTAGGGGCCTCTGGAAACACCATATATTTT
.	.	TRBV6-6	TRBJ1-1	CASSYENTEAFF	TGTGCCAGCAGTTACGAGAACACTGAAGCTTTCTTT
.	.	TRBV5-4	TRBJ1-4	CASSRGATNEKLFF	TGTGCCAGCAGCCGGGGAGCAACTAATGAAAAACTGTTTTTT
few	.	TRBV9	TRBJ2-7	CASSVAGLAHYEQYF	TGTGCCAGCAGCGTAGCTGGCCTAGCGCATTACGAGCAGTACTTC
.	.	TRBV6-1	TRBJ1-2	CASTPPPPRNYGYTF	TGTGCCAGCACCCCCCCTCCGCCCAGAAACTATGGCTACACCTTC
once	.	TRBV18	TRBJ2-1	CASSPLQYNEQFF	TGTGCCAGCTCACCACTGCAGTACAATGAGCAGTTCTTC
few	.	TRBV19	TRBJ1-5	CASSIDLGLGAYQPQHF	TGTGCCAGTAGTATAGATCTGGGCCTTGGGGCGTACCAGCCCCAGCATTTT
.	.	TRBV10-1	TRBJ2-3	CASSESFAGADTQYF	TGCGCCAGCAGTGAGTCCTTTGCGGGTGCAGATACGCAGTATTTT